This T cell receptor (beta chain) originates from a study of cytotoxic CD8 clonotypes in ibrutinib-treated CLL. General study results and limits: A rise in clonality was seen at ibrutinib response, and a fall back toward baseline was seen at progression.

On this clone itself: Its antigen is undetermined.

V lost 2 bases and J 5 bases, leaving 16 bases between the germline ends. This CDR3 is built from 15 residues. The germline V gene encodes CDR1 ENHRY and CDR2 SYGVKD. The intended depth for sequencing was 1 in 200,000 to 1 in 1 million T cells. The repertoire was sequenced with immunoSEQ multiplex PCR; TCRdb's copy has only in-frame clones and lacks some. The sample carries 130,000 or so clones, approximately 77% recorded once. Sample: PBMCs, taken after 12 months of ibrutinib treatment. This chain joins TRBV10-3 and TRBJ2-7; a possible D gene is TRBD1 (5 bases). The sequence derives from a human donor with chronic lymphocytic leukemia. DNA of the CDR3: TGTGCCATCAGTGAGGACGGTGCAGGGCTAAACGAGCAGTACTTC. This translates into CAISEDGAGLNEQYF.